This TCR beta chain was identified in a study of immune cell composition in non-small cell lung cancer. Some clones are missing from TCRdb's copy, which holds only in-frame ones; the method was immunoSEQ multiplex PCR. Among 9,000 to 10,000 clones listed, 65% to 80% were seen once. CDR3 length: 18 amino acids. Trimming removed 4 bases from V and 0 bases from J; junction bases left unmatched: 14. The germline V gene has CDR1 SGHDT and CDR2 YYEEEE. This clone was found a few times. The rearrangement uses TRBV5-6 and TRBJ1-1; 8 nucleotides agree with TRBD1. The sequenced sample was lung tumor tissue. The TCR comes from a human donor with non-small cell lung cancer. CDR3 region: CASSGVDRTGSMNTEAFF. The DNA of the CDR3 is TGTGCCAGCAGCGGTGTGGATCGGACAGGGTCCATGAACACTGAAGCTTTCTTT.